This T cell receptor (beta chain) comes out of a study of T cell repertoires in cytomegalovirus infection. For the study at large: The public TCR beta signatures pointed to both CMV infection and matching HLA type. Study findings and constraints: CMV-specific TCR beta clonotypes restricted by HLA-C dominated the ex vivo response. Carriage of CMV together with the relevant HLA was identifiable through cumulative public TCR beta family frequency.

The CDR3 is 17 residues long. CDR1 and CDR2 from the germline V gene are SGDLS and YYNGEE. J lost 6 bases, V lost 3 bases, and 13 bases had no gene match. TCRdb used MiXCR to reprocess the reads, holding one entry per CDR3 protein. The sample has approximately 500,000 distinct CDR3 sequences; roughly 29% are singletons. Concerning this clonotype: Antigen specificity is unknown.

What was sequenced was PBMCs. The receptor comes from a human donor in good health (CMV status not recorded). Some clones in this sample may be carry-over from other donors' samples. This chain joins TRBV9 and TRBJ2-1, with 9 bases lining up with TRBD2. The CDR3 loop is CASSGPPGLAIGNEQFF. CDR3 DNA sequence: TGTGCCAGCAGCGGGCCCCCGGGACTAGCTATAGGCAATGAGCAGTTCTTC.